The source of this T cell receptor beta chain is a study of blood T cell repertoires in COVID-19. The protocol was immunoSEQ multiplex PCR, while the TCRdb copy is restricted to in-frame clones and leaves out a portion. Among some 47,000 clones listed, 90% were seen once. Trimming took 5 bases from V and 0 from J; bases not matched to a gene: 6. CDR1 and CDR2 from the germline V gene are SGHVS and FQNEAQ. The CDR3 consists of 16 residues. The gene calls are TRBV7-8 and TRBJ1-3; 8 nucleotides line up with TRBD1. The clonotype originates from a man in his 70s with acute or convalescent COVID-19. Input material: peripheral blood. CDR3 residues: CASSPGGGSSGNTIYF. The DNA of the CDR3 is TGTGCCAGCAGCCCAGGGGGCGGGAGCTCTGGAAACACCATATATTTT.